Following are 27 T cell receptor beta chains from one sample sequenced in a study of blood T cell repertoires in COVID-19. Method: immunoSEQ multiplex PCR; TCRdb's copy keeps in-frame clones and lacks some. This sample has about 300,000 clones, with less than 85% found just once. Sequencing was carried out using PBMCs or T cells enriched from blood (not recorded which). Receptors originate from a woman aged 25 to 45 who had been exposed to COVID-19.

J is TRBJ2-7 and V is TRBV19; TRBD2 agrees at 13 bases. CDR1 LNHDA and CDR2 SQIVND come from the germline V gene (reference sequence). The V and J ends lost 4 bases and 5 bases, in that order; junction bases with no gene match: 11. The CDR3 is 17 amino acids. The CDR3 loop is CASSSMMTSGRIHEQYF. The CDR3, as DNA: TGTGCCAGTAGTAGTATGATGACTAGCGGGAGGATACACGAGCAGTACTTC.

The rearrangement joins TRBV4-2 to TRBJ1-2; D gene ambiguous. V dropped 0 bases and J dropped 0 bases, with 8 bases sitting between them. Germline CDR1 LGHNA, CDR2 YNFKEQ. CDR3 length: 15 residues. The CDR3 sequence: CASSQESNSNYGYTF. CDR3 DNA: TGTGCCAGCAGCCAAGAATCCAACTCTAACTATGGCTACACCTTC.

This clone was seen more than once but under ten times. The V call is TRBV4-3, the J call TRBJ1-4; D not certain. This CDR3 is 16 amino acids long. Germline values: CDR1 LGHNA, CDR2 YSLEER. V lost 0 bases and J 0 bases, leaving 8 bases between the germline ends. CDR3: CASSQDWQATNEKLFF. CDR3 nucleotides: TGCGCCAGCAGCCAAGATTGGCAGGCAACTAATGAAAAACTGTTTTTT.

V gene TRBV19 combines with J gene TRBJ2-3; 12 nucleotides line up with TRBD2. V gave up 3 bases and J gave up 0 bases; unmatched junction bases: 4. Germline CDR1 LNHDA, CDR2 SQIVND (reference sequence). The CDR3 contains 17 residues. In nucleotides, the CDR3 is TGTGCCAGTAGTATTTGGACTAGCGGGGCTAGCACAGATACGCAGTATTTT. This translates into CASSIWTSGASTDTQYF.

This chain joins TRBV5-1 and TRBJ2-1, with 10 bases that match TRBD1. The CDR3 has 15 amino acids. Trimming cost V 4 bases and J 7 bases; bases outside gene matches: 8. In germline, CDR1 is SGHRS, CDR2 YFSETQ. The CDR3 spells CASSNRDRGPNEQFF. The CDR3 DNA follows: TGCGCCAGCAGCAACCGGGACAGGGGTCCAAATGAGCAGTTCTTC.

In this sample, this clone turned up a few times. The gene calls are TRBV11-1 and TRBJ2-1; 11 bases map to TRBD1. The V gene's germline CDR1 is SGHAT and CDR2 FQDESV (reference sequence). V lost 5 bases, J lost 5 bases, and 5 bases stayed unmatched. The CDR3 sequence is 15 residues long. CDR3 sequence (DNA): TGTGCCAGCAGCCGCGGACAGGGGGCAAACAATGAGCAGTTCTTC. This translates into CASSRGQGANNEQFF.

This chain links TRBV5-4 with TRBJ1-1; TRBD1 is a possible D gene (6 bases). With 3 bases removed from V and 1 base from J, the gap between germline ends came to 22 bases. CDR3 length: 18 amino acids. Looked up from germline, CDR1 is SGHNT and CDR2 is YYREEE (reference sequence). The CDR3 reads CASSSLGWTDTKNTEAFF. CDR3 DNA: TGTGCCAGCAGCTCGCTAGGCTGGACAGACACTAAGAACACTGAAGCTTTCTTT. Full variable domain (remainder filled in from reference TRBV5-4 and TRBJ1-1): ETGVTQSPTHLIKTRGQQVTLRCSSQSGHNTVSWYQQALGQGPQFIFQYYREEENGRGNFPPRFSGLQFPNYSSELNVNALELDDSALYLCASSSLGWTDTKNTEAFFGQGTRLTVV.

The CDR3 loop is CASGTGYYEQYF. CDR3 DNA: TGTGCCAGCGGGACAGGGTACTACGAGCAGTACTTC. The V call is TRBV19, the J call TRBJ2-7, with TRBD1 matching over 9 bases. The CDR3 is made up of 12 amino acids. Germline V gene data show CDR1 as LNHDA and CDR2 as SQIVND (reference sequence). The V gene end was trimmed by 9 bases and the J gene end by 3 bases; junction bases not matched to a gene: 3. Together with reference TRBV19 and TRBJ2-7, the CDR3 gives the full variable domain: DGGITQSPKYLFRKEGQNVTLSCEQNLNHDAMYWYRQDPGQGLRLIYYSQIVNDFQKGDIAEGYSVSREKKESFPLTVTSAQKNPTAFYLCASGTGYYEQYFGPGTRLTVT.

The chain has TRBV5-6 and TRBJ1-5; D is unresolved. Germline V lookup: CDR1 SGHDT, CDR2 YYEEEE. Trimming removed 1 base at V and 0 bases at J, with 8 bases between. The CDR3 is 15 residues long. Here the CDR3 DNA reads TGTGCCAGCAGCTTGTCGCGTGGTAGCAATCAGCCCCAGCATTTT. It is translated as CASSLSRGSNQPQHF.

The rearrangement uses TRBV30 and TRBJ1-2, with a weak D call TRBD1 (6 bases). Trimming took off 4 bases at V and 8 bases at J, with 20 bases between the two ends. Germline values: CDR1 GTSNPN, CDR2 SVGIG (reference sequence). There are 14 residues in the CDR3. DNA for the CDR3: TGTGCCTGGAACGCGGCAGGGGCAGGGTACGGCTACACCTTC. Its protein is CAWNAAGAGYGYTF.

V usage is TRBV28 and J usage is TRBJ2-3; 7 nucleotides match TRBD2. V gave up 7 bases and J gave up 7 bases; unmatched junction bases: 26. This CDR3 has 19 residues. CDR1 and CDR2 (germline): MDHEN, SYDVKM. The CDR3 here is CASTLMGLYTGGESNTQYF. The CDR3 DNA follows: TGTGCCAGCACCCTAATGGGACTCTATACGGGGGGAGAATCAAATACGCAGTATTTT.

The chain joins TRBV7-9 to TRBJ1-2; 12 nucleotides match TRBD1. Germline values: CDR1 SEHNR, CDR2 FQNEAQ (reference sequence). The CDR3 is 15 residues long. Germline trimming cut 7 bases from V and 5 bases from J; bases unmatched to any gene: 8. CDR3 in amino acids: CASTPGQGAWYGYTF. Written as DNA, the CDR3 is TGTGCCAGCACCCCGGGACAGGGGGCTTGGTATGGCTACACCTTC.

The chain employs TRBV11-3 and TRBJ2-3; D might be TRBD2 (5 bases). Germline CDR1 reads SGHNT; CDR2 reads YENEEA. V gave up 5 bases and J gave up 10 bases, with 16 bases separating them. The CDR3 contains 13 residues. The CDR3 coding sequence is TGTGCCAGCAGCCCGGATGGCCTGGAGGCGCAGTATTTT. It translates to CASSPDGLEAQYF. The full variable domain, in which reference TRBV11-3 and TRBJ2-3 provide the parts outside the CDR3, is EAGVVQSPRYKIIEKKQPVAFWCNPISGHNTLYWYLQNLGQGPELLIRYENEEAVDDSQLPKDRFSAERLKGVDSTLKIQPAELGDSAVYLCASSPDGLEAQYFGPGTRLTVL.

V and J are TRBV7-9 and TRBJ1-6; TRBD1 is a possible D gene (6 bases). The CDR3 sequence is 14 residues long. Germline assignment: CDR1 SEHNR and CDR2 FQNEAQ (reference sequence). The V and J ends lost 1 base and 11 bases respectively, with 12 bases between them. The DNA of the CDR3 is TGTGCCAGCAGCTTAGAAGGGGGGGGGACACCCCTCCACTTT. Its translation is CASSLEGGGTPLHF.

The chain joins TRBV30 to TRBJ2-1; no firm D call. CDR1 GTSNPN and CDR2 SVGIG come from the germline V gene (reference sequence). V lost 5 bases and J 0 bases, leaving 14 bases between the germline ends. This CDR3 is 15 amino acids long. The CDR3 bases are TGTGCCTGGTCGACCCCAAGGAGCTCCTACAATGAGCAGTTCTTC. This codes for CAWSTPRSSYNEQFF.

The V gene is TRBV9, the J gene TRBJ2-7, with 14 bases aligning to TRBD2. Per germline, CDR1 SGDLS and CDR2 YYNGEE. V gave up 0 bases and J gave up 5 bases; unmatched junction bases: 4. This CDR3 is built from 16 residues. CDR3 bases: TGTGCCAGCAGCGTAGGGACTAGCGGGAGGTTGAACGAGCAGTACTTC. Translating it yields CASSVGTSGRLNEQYF.

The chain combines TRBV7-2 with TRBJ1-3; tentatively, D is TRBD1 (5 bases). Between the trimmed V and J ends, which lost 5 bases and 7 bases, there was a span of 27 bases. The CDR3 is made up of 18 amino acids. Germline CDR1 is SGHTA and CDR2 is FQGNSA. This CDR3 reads CASSTITPGNLRLNTIYF. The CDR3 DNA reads TGTGCCAGCAGCACCATTACCCCAGGGAACCTGAGGTTGAACACCATATATTTT.

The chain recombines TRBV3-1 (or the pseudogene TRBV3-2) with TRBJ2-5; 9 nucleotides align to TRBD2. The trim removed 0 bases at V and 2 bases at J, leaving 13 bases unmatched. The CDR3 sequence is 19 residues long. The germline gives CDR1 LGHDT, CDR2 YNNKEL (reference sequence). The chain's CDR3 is CASSQESLVAGAAQETQYF. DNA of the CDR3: TGTGCCAGCAGCCAAGAAAGTCTGGTAGCGGGAGCCGCTCAAGAGACCCAGTACTTC.

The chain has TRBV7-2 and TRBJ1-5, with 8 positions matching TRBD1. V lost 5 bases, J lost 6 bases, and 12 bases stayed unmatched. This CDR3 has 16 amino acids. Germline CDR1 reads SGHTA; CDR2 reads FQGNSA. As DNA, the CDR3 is TGTGCCAGCAGCGGAGCAGGGGGCGCGTTAAGTCAGCCCCAGCATTTT. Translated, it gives CASSGAGGALSQPQHF.

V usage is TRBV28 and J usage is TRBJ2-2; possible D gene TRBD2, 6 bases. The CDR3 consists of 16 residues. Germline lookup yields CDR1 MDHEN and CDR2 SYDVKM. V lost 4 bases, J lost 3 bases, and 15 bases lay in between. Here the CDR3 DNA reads TGTGCCAGCAGTTGGTTGGGCAGGGAGGACACCGGGGAGCTGTTTTTT. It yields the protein CASSWLGREDTGELFF.

Here the CDR3 DNA reads TGTGCCAGCTACGGGTTGTGGACCGGGGAGCTGTTTTTT. It encodes CASYGLWTGELFF. This chain joins TRBV2 and TRBJ2-2; no firm D call. Per the germline V gene, CDR1 is SNHLY and CDR2 is FYNNEI. The CDR3 sequence is 13 residues long. V was cut by 8 bases and J by 5 bases, with 12 bases left in between.

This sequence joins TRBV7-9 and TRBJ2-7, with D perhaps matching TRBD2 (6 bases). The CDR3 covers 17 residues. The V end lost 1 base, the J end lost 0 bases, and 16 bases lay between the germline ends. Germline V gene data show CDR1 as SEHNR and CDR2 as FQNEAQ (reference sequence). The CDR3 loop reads CASSLVPGGTVSYEQYF. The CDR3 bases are TGTGCCAGCAGCTTAGTTCCTGGCGGGACCGTCTCCTACGAGCAGTACTTC.

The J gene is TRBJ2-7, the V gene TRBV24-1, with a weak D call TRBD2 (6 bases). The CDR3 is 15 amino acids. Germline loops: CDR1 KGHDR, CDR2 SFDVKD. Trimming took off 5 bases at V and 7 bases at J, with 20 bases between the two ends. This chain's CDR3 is CATSGFPRRAGEQYF. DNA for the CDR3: TGTGCCACCAGTGGGTTTCCTCGGAGGGCCGGTGAGCAGTACTTC.

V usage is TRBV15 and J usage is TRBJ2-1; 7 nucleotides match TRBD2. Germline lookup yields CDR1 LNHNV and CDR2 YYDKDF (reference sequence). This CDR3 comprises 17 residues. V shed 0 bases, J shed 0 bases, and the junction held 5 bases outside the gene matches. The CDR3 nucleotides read TGTGCCACCAGCAGAGAGGTTGGGGGGGTCTCCTACAATGAGCAGTTCTTC. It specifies CATSREVGGVSYNEQFF.

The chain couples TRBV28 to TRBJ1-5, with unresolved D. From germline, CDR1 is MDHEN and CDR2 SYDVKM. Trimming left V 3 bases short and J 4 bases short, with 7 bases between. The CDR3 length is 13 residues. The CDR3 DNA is TGTGCCAGCAGTTTCGGGATTAATCAGCCCCAGCATTTT. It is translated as CASSFGINQPQHF. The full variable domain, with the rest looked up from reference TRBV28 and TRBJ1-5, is DVKVTQSSRYLVKRTGEKVFLECVQDMDHENMFWYRQDPGLGLRLIYFSYDVKMKEKGDIPEGYSVSREKKERFSLILESASTNQTSMYLCASSFGINQPQHFGDGTRLSIL.

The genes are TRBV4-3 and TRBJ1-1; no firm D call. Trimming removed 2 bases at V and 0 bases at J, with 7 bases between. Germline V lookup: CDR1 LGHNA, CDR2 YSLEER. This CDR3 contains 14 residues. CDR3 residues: CASSQLKMNTEAFF. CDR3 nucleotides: TGCGCCAGCAGCCAACTTAAAATGAACACTGAAGCTTTCTTT.

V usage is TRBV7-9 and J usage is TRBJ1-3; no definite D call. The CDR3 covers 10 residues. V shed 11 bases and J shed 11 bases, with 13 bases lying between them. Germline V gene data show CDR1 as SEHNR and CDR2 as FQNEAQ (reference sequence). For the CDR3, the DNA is TGTGCCGTCGACCGGGGATCCATATATTTT. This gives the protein CAVDRGSIYF.